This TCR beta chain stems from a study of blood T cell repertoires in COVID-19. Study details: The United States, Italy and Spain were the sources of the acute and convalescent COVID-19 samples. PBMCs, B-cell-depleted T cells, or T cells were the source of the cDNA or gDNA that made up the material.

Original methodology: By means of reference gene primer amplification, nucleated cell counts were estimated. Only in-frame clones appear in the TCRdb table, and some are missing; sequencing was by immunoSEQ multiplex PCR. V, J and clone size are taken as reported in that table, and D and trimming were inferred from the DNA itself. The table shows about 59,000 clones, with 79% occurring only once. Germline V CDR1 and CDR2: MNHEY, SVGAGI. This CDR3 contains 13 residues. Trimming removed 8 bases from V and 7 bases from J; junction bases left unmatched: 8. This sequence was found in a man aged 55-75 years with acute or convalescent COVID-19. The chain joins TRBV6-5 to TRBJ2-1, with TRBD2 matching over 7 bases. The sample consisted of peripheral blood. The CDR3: CASSPSGMNEQFF. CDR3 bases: TGTGCCAGCTCCCCCAGCGGGATGAATGAGCAGTTCTTC.